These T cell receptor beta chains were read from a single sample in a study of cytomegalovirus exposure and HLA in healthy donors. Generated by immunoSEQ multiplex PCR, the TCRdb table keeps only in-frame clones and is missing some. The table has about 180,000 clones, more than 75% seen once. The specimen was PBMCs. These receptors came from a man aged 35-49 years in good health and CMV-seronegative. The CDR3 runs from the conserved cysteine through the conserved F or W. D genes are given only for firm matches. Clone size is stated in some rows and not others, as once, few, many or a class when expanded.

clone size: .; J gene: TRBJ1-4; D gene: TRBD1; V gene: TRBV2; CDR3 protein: CASSVDRGNEKLFF; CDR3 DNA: TGTGCCAGCAGTGTTGACAGGGGGAATGAAAAACTGTTTTTT
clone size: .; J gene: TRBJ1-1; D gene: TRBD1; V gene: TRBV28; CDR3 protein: CASSLWAGGNTEAFF; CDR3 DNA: TGTGCCAGCAGTTTATGGGCAGGGGGAAACACTGAAGCTTTCTTT
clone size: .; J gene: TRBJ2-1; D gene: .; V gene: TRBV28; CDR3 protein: CASSTSRTANLQFF; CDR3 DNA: TGTGCCAGCAGCACCTCTCGGACAGCTAATTTGCAGTTCTTC
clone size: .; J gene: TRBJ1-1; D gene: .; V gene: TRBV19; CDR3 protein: CASITPGATEAFF; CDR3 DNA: TGTGCCAGTATAACCCCAGGGGCCACTGAAGCTTTCTTT
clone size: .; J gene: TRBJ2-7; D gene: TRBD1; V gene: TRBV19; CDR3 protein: CASSVHFGQGGQYEQYF; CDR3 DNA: TGTGCCAGTAGTGTACACTTCGGACAGGGGGGTCAATACGAGCAGTACTTC
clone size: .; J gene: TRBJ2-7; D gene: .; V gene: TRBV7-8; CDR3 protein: CASTLSYYEQYF; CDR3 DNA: TGTGCCAGCACCCTCTCCTACTACGAGCAGTACTTC
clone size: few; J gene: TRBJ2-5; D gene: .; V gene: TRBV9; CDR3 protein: CASSPTPDSQETQYF; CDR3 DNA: TGTGCCAGCAGCCCCACCCCGGACAGTCAAGAGACCCAGTACTTC
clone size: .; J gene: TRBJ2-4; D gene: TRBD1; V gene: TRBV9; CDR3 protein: CASSATGEPLAKNIQYF; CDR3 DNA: TGTGCCAGCAGCGCAACAGGGGAGCCCTTAGCCAAAAACATTCAGTACTTC
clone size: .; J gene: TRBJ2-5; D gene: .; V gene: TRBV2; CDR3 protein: CASSDEGRETQYF; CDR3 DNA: TGTGCCAGCAGTGACGAGGGTAGGGAGACCCAGTACTTC
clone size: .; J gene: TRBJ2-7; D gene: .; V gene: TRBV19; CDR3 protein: CASIGGTASLEQYF; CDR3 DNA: TGTGCCAGTATCGGCGGGACAGCCTCGCTAGAGCAGTACTTC
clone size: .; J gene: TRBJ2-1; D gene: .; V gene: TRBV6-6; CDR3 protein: CASSLESSYNEQFF; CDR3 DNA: TGTGCCAGCAGTTTAGAGAGCTCCTACAATGAGCAGTTCTTC
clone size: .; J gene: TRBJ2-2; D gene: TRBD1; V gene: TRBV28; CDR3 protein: CASSRTGGSIAGELFF; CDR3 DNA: TGTGCCAGCAGTCGTACAGGGGGGAGTATTGCCGGGGAGCTGTTTTTT
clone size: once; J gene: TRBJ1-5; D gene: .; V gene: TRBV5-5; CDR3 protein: CASSPDSIHQPQHF; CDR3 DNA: TGTGCCAGCAGCCCCGACAGCATCCATCAGCCCCAGCATTTT
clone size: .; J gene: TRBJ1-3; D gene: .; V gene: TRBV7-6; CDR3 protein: CASSLRVGLLVGGRSSGNTIYF; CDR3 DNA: TGTGCCAGCAGCTTACGGGTTGGTCTGCTTGTGGGGGGTCGGAGCTCTGGAAACACCATATATTTT
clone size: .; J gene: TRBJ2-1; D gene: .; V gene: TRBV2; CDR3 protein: CASSDPGVPYNEQFF; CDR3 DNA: TGTGCCAGCAGTGACCCGGGTGTCCCTTACAATGAGCAGTTCTTC
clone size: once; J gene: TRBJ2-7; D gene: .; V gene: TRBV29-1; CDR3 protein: CSVGGGQGGDEQYF; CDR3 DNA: TGCAGCGTTGGGGGGGGGCAGGGCGGGGACGAGCAGTACTTC
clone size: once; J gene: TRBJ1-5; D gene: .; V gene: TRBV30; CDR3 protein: CAWASGDNQPQHF; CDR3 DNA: TGTGCCTGGGCCTCAGGTGACAATCAGCCCCAGCATTTT
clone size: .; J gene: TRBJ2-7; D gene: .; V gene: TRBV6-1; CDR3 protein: CASRDSSSYEQYF; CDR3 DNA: TGTGCCAGCAGGGACAGCAGCTCCTACGAGCAGTACTTC
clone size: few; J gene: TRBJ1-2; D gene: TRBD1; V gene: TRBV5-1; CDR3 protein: CASSELQGVHYGYTF; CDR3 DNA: TGCGCCAGCAGCGAGCTCCAGGGGGTTCACTATGGCTACACCTTC
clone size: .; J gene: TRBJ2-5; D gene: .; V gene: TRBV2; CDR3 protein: CASSARAALRETQYF; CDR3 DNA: TGTGCCAGCAGCGCACGTGCGGCTCTCCGAGAGACCCAGTACTTC
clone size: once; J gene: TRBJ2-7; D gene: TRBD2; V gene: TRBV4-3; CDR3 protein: CASSQGLAGAYEQYF; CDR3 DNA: TGCGCCAGCAGCCAAGGACTAGCGGGGGCCTACGAGCAGTACTTC
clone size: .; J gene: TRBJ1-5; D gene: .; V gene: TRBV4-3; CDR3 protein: CASSQDLLGRPFDQPQHF; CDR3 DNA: TGCGCCAGCAGCCAAGATTTATTGGGGCGCCCTTTCGATCAGCCCCAGCATTTT
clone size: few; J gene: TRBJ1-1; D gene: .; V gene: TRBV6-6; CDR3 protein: CASSYSRGGLNTEAFF; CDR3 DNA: TGTGCCAGCAGTTACTCTCGGGGTGGTCTGAACACTGAAGCTTTCTTT
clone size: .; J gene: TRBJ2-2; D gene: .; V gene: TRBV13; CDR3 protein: CASSLELTGRWTGELFF; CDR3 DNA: TGTGCCAGCAGCTTAGAGTTGACAGGGAGGTGGACCGGGGAGCTGTTTTTT
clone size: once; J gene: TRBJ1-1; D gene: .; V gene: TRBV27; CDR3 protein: CASSLEGNLNTEAFF; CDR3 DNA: TGTGCCAGCAGTTTAGAGGGAAACTTGAACACTGAAGCTTTCTTT
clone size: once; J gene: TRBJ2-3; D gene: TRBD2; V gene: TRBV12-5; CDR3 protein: CASGYGGTTDTQYF; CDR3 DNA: TGTGCTAGTGGTTACGGGGGGACCACAGATACGCAGTATTTT
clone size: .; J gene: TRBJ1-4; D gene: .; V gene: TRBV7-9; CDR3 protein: CASSLLLERTPTNEKLFF; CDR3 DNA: TGTGCCAGCAGCTTACTTCTTGAACGGACTCCAACTAATGAAAAACTGTTTTTT
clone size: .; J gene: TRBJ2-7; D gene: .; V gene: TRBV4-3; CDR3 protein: CASSHPDRTSYEQYF; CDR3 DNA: TGCGCCAGCAGCCATCCAGACAGGACATCCTACGAGCAGTACTTC
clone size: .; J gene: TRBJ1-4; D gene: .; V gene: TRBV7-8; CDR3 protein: CASTQISGNRGEKLFF; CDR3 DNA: TGTGCCAGCACCCAAATTTCCGGGAATCGAGGCGAAAAACTGTTTTTT
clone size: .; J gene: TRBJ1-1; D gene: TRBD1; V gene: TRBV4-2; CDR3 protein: CASSHGTGATEAFF; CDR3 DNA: TGTGCCAGCAGCCATGGCACAGGGGCCACTGAAGCTTTCTTT
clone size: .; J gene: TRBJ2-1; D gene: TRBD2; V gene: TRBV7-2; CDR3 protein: CASSSRLARRNEQFF; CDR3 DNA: TGTGCCAGCAGCTCCCGACTAGCTAGAAGGAATGAGCAGTTCTTC
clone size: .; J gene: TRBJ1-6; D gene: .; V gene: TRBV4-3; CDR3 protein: CASSHPRGSPLHF; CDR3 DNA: TGCGCCAGCAGCCACCCCAGGGGATCACCCCTCCACTTT
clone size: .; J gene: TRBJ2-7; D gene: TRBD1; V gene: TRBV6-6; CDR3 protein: CASTPTGFYSEQYF; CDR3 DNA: TGTGCCAGCACCCCGACAGGGTTCTATAGCGAGCAGTACTTC
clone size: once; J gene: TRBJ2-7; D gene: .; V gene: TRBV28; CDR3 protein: CASSPPVNEQYF; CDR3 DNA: TGTGCCAGCAGTCCCCCAGTTAACGAGCAGTACTTC
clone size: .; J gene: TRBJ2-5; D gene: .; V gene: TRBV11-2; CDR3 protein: CASSLVGVGTQYF; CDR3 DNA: TGTGCCAGCAGCTTAGTAGGAGTGGGGACCCAGTACTTC
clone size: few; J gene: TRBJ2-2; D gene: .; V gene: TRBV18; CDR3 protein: CASSPPTSTGELFF; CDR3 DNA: TGTGCCAGCTCGCCGCCTACTAGTACCGGGGAGCTGTTTTTT
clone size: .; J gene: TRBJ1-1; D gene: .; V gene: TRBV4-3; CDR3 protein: CASSQETGKNTEAFF; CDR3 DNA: TGCGCCAGCAGCCAAGAGACAGGAAAGAACACTGAAGCTTTCTTT
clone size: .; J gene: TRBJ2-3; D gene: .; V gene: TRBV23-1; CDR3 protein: CASGPLNTDTQYF; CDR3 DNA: TGCGCCAGCGGGCCCTTAAACACAGATACGCAGTATTTT
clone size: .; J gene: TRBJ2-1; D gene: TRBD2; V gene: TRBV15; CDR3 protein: CATSLAGANNEQFF; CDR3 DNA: TGTGCCACCTCCCTCGCGGGAGCTAACAATGAGCAGTTCTTC
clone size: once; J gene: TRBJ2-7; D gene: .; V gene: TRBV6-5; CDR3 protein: CASSTAGGSSYEQYF; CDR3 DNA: TGTGCCAGCAGTACCGCAGGGGGGAGTTCCTACGAGCAGTACTTC
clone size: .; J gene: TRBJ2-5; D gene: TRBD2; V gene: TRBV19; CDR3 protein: CASSDRVGGETQYF; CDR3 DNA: TGTGCCAGTAGCGACCGGGTCGGGGGGGAGACCCAGTACTTC
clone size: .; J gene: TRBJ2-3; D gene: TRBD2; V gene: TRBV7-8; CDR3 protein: CASSPRTSGGAGTDTQYF; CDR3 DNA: TGTGCCAGCAGCCCCCGGACTAGCGGGGGGGCAGGCACAGATACGCAGTATTTT
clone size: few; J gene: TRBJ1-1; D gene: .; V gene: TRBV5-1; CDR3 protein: CASSLGGTENTEAFF; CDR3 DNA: TGCGCCAGCAGCTTGGGGGGGACTGAGAACACTGAAGCTTTCTTT
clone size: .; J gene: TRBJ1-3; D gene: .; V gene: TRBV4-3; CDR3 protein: CASSQDGVRGSGNTIYF; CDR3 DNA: TGCGCCAGCAGCCAAGATGGGGTCAGGGGCTCTGGAAACACCATATATTTT
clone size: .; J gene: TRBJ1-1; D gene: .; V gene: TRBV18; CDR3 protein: CASSPEMATEAFF; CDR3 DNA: TGTGCCAGCTCACCAGAAATGGCCACTGAAGCTTTCTTT
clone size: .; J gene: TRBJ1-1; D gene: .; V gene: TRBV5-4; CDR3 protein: CASSWGTGVETEAFF; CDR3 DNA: TGTGCCAGCAGCTGGGGTACGGGAGTGGAGACTGAAGCTTTCTTT
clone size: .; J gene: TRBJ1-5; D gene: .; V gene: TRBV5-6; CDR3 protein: CASSLASQPQHF; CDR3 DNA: TGTGCCAGCAGCTTGGCCAGTCAGCCCCAGCATTTT
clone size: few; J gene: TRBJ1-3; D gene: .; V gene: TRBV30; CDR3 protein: CAWSGGRYIGNTIYF; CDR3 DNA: TGTGCCTGGAGTGGGGGCAGGTACATCGGAAACACCATATATTTT